The rows below give T cell receptor beta chains drawn from one sample of a study of blood T cell repertoires in COVID-19. Using immunoSEQ multiplex PCR, the repertoire was profiled, and TCRdb retains in-frame clones only, with some absent. The data show about 180,000 clones, 82% seen once. Sequences were obtained from PBMCs or T cells enriched from blood (not recorded which). All receptors derive from a man aged 60-69 years who had recovered from COVID-19. Each CDR3 is given with its conserved first and last residue. The D gene is left open where the match is weak. The listing skips clone size in some rows; elsewhere it reads once, few, many or a size class.

size,V,D,J,CDR3,DNA
.,TRBV4-1,.,TRBJ1-2,CASSQDTGRAYGYTF,TGCGCCAGCAGCCAAGACACAGGGAGAGCCTATGGCTACACCTTC
.,TRBV27,TRBD1,TRBJ1-2,CASSPDRDYGYTF,TGTGCCAGCAGCCCGGACAGGGACTATGGCTACACCTTC
.,TRBV28,.,TRBJ1-1,CASSLPGGGLRAFF,TGTGCCAGCAGTCTCCCGGGAGGGGGTCTGAGAGCTTTCTTT
.,TRBV5-1,.,TRBJ1-4,CASSSDGNNEKLFF,TGCGCCAGCAGCTCGGACGGGAATAATGAAAAACTGTTTTTT
.,TRBV7-3,.,TRBJ2-1,CASSLSRMYEQFF,TGTGCCAGCAGCTTATCTAGGATGTATGAGCAGTTCTTC
.,TRBV14,.,TRBJ2-7,CASSQSVNEQYF,TGTGCCAGCAGCCAGTCAGTCAACGAGCAGTACTTC
once,TRBV7-9,.,TRBJ2-3,CASSPRGSPDTQYF,TGTGCCAGCAGCCCCCGAGGGAGCCCAGATACGCAGTATTTT
.,TRBV2,TRBD1,TRBJ1-2,CASSGTGRGYTF,TGTGCCAGCAGCGGGACAGGGCGTGGCTACACCTTC
.,TRBV10-3,TRBD1,TRBJ1-1,CAISESQGARGGTEAFF,TGTGCCATCAGTGAGTCACAGGGGGCGCGGGGCGGCACTGAAGCTTTCTTT
.,TRBV6-1,TRBD2,TRBJ2-2,CASSERASGSGTGELFF,TGTGCCAGCAGTGAAAGGGCTAGCGGGAGTGGTACCGGGGAGCTGTTTTTT
.,TRBV7-3,.,TRBJ1-1,CASSITELTEAFF,TGTGCCAGCAGCATTACAGAGTTAACTGAAGCTTTCTTT
.,TRBV5-5,.,TRBJ2-7,CASSLELRMYEQYF,TGTGCCAGCAGCTTGGAATTGCGAATGTACGAGCAGTACTTC
.,TRBV3-1/TRBV3-2,TRBD2,TRBJ2-1,CASSPDLAGGYNEQFF,TGTGCCAGCAGCCCAGACTTAGCGGGAGGCTACAATGAGCAGTTCTTC
.,TRBV27,.,TRBJ1-4,CARPTGTPNEKLFF,TGTGCCAGGCCTACGGGGACTCCAAATGAAAAACTGTTTTTT
.,TRBV28,TRBD1,TRBJ1-5,CASSPGTVVGRAQHF,TGTGCCAGCAGTCCGGGGACAGTCGTAGGACGGGCCCAGCATTTT
few,TRBV5-1,.,TRBJ2-7,CASSSTNSRQVPQIEQYF,TGCGCCAGCAGCTCGACGAATAGCCGACAGGTTCCCCAGATCGAGCAGTACTTC
.,TRBV5-5,.,TRBJ2-7,CASSFSSSLGSESYEQYF,TGTGCCAGCAGCTTCTCGTCGTCCCTCGGGAGCGAATCCTACGAGCAGTACTTC
.,TRBV7-2,.,TRBJ2-7,CASSFYREGYEQYF,TGTGCCAGCAGCTTCTACAGGGAGGGCTACGAGCAGTACTTC
.,TRBV6-5,TRBD2,TRBJ2-7,CASRLAGGYEQYF,TGTGCCAGCAGACTAGCGGGAGGCTACGAGCAGTACTTC
.,TRBV5-1,.,TRBJ2-1,CASSLGLVDNEQFF,TGCGCCAGCAGCTTGGGACTAGTGGACAATGAGCAGTTCTTC
few,TRBV14,.,TRBJ1-5,CASSQGLGQPQHF,TGTGCCAGCAGCCAGGGGCTGGGTCAGCCCCAGCATTTT
.,TRBV19,TRBD2,TRBJ2-1,CASSPRETSHEQFF,TGTGCCAGTAGTCCCCGGGAGACTAGCCATGAGCAGTTCTTC
.,TRBV29-1,.,TRBJ1-5,CSVEFSGAGVGSNQPQHF,TGCAGCGTTGAATTCAGTGGGGCGGGGGTTGGGAGCAATCAGCCCCAGCATTTT
.,TRBV7-9,TRBD1,TRBJ1-2,CASNSLGQGPSGDGYTF,TGTGCCAGCAACTCCCTTGGACAGGGTCCCTCTGGGGATGGCTACACCTTC
.,TRBV5-1,.,TRBJ1-2,CASSLRQTTNYGYTF,TGCGCCAGCAGCTTAAGACAGACGACTAACTATGGCTACACCTTC
.,TRBV6-5,.,TRBJ2-7,CASTHSGGEQYF,TGTGCCAGCACCCACAGTGGTGGCGAGCAGTACTTC
.,TRBV10-3,.,TRBJ1-1,CAISARTENTEAFF,TGTGCCATCAGTGCGAGGACAGAGAACACTGAAGCTTTCTTT
.,TRBV28,.,TRBJ2-1,CASSFPLWTEEKTYNEQFF,TGTGCCAGCAGTTTCCCCCTCTGGACAGAGGAAAAAACTTACAATGAGCAGTTCTTC
.,TRBV15,.,TRBJ2-2,CATSRLGGINTGELFF,TGTGCCACCAGCAGACTCGGCGGAATAAACACCGGGGAGCTGTTTTTT
.,TRBV9,.,TRBJ2-7,CASSLGTGEQYF,TGTGCCAGCAGCCTTGGTACAGGGGAGCAGTACTTC
.,TRBV6-5,.,TRBJ1-3,CASSSGVAGNTIYF,TGTGCCAGCAGTTCAGGGGTCGCCGGAAACACCATATATTTT
once,TRBV7-9,.,TRBJ2-7,CASSLIPTTSYEQYF,TGTGCCAGCAGCTTAATCCCCACGACTTCCTACGAGCAGTACTTC
few,TRBV5-4,TRBD1,TRBJ2-3,CASSLGDRGRADTQYF,TGTGCCAGCAGCTTGGGGGACAGGGGGAGGGCAGATACGCAGTATTTT
.,TRBV9,TRBD1,TRBJ1-2,CASSERDRGGGYTF,TGTGCCAGCAGCGAAAGAGACAGGGGTGGAGGCTACACCTTC
.,TRBV27,.,TRBJ1-1,CASSFGVDAFF,TGTGCCAGCAGTTTCGGGGTAGACGCTTTCTTT